This record looks at one T cell receptor beta chain sequence and its context. Its antigen is unknown. The entry originates in a study of T cell responses to AZD1222 COVID-19 vaccine. Broader study findings: Rises in breadth and depth of Spike-specific TCRs came after two AZD1222 doses. Donors were chiefly white British, with a greater number of females, and clonal diversity was perhaps underestimated. Baseline serostatus was positive in only six AZD1222 recipients.

CDR1 is SGHDT and CDR2 is YYEEEE in the germline V gene. This CDR3 has 14 amino acids. The ends were cut back, 6 bases at V and 3 bases at J, with 16 bases in the middle. Generated by immunoSEQ multiplex PCR, the TCRdb table keeps only in-frame clones and is missing some. The top ten clones hold 2.5% to 3% of a sample with 140,000 to 150,000 clones, approximately 90% of them seen once. Material: peripheral blood, obtained on day 0 of MenACWY control vaccination. The genes are TRBV5-6 and TRBJ2-7; D not certain. This clonotype originated in an adult in good health. CDR3 DNA: TGTGCCAGCACCAAGCTCGGCGGTATCTACGAGCAGTACTTC. Encoded protein: CASTKLGGIYEQYF.